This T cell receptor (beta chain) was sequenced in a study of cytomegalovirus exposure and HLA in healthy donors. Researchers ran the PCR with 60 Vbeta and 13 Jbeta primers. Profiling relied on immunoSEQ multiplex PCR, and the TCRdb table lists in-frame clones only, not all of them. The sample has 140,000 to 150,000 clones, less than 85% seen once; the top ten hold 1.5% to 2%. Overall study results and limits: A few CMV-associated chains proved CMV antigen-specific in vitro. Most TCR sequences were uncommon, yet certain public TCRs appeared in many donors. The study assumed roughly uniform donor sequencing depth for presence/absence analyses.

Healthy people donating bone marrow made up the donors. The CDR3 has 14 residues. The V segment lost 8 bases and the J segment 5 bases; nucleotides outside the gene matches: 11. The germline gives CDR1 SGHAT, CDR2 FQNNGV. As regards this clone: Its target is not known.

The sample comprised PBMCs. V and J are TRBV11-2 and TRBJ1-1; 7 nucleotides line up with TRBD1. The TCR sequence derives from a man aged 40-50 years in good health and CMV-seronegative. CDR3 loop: CASYDNRGNTEAFF. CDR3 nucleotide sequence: TGTGCCAGCTACGATAACAGGGGTAATACTGAAGCTTTCTTT.